The 10 T cell receptor beta chains listed next were all sequenced from one sample in a study of T cell clonality in common variable immunodeficiency. Their antigens remain unidentified. Study-wide findings and caveats: Common variable immunodeficiency TCR beta sequences reportedly had fewer deletions and N-nucleotide insertions.

The protocol was immunoSEQ multiplex PCR, while the TCRdb copy is restricted to in-frame clones and leaves out a portion. The data show about 26,000 clones, with none appearing a single time. The sequenced sample was peripheral blood mononuclear cells. The receptors were gathered from a human donor with common variable immunodeficiency.

In this sample, this clone turned up a few times. The CDR3 end falls 3 residues outside the read, so it is completed with the germline J gene. V gene TRBV6-2 or TRBV6-3 combines with J gene TRBJ2-1; TRBD2 might be the D (5 bases). The CDR3 has 13 residues. Germline CDR1 reads MNHEY; CDR2 reads SVGEGT. V was cut by 11 bases and J by 6 bases, with 17 bases left in between. Here the CDR3 reads CACCPSGINEQFF. The sequenced part of the CDR3 DNA is TGTGCCTGCTGCCCGTCGGGGATCAATGAG.

This clone was seen repeatedly, ten times or more. CDR3 DNA (partial): TGTGCCAGCAGCTTAGGGAGGGGCACAGATACG. Translated, it gives CASSLGRGTDT. The full CDR3 reads CASSLGRGTDTQYF. The chain employs TRBV7-9 and TRBJ2-3; D possibly corresponds to TRBD2 (6 bases). The sequenced fragment ends 3 residues before the CDR3 boundary, so the rest is inferred from the germline J gene. This CDR3 is built from 14 residues. The ends were cut back, 1 base at V and 1 base at J, with 6 bases in the middle. From germline, CDR1 is SEHNR and CDR2 FQNEAQ (reference sequence).

This clone was seen a handful of times. The read is 3 residues too short to cover the CDR3 end, so that end is filled in from the germline J gene. This rearrangement joins TRBV10-2 to TRBJ1-3; D ambiguous. The CDR3 is 13 residues long. Per germline, CDR1 WSHSY and CDR2 SAAADI. Trimming removed 1 base at V and 3 bases at J, with 4 bases between. The sequenced part of the CDR3 DNA is TGCGCCAGCAGTGAGTTTATTGGAAACACC. It translates to CASSEFIGNT. The full CDR3 protein is CASSEFIGNTIYF.

Worth noting for this clone: The read comes to an end 3 residues before the CDR3 does, leaving the germline J gene to fill in the end. The rearrangement joins TRBV7-3 to TRBJ2-5, with 8 positions matching TRBD1. Germline V gene data show CDR1 as SGHTA and CDR2 as FQGTGA. This CDR3 spans 15 amino acids. Trimming took 1 base from V and 4 from J; bases not matched to a gene: 5. Here the CDR3 reads CASSLNPGGRETQYF. The DNA read from the CDR3 is TGTGCCAGCAGCTTAAACCCAGGGGGCAGAGAGACC.

This clone has more than one count but fewer than ten. The part of the CDR3 DNA that was read is TGTGCCAGCAGCTCGGGACAGGGGTTCACTGAA. Protein: CASSSGQGFTE. From start to end, the CDR3 is CASSSGQGFTEAFF. The chain couples TRBV7-6 to TRBJ1-1; 10 bases map to TRBD1. From the germline J gene comes the end of the CDR3, since the read stops 3 residues before it. V shed 4 bases, J shed 4 bases, and the junction held 3 bases outside the gene matches. The CDR3 has 14 amino acids. Germline V gene lookup returns CDR1 SGHVS and CDR2 FNYEAQ.

The sample holds a few counts of this clone. The read finishes 3 residues shy of the CDR3 end, and the germline J gene is used to complete it. The chain carries TRBV7-6 and TRBJ2-5; possible D gene TRBD1, 7 bases. CDR1 and CDR2 (germline): SGHVS, FNYEAQ. Trimming stripped 1 base from V and 5 bases from J, with 20 bases between. This CDR3 contains 17 residues. The covered CDR3 bases are TGTGCCAGCAGCTTAGAGGGAGAGCCAGGGGGGATGGAGACC. This translates into CASSLEGEPGGMET. From start to end, the CDR3 is CASSLEGEPGGMETQYF.

This clone was found many times. The read terminates 3 residues ahead of where the CDR3 ends, so the germline J gene completes it. The J gene is TRBJ2-1, the V gene TRBV19, with D possibly matching TRBD1 (6 bases). From germline, CDR1 is LNHDA and CDR2 SQIVND (reference sequence). The CDR3 has 15 residues. V lost 6 bases and J 3 bases, leaving 15 bases between the germline ends. The CDR3 DNA, read in part, is TGTGCCAGTAGATACGACAGGTCCCTCTACAATGAG. Its protein is CASRYDRSLYNE. The CDR3 in its entirety is CASRYDRSLYNEQFF.

This clone occurred many times. Read sequence stops 3 residues before the CDR3 end, and the germline J gene provides the missing end. The J gene is TRBJ2-6, the V gene TRBV2, with a weak D call TRBD1 (6 bases). From germline, CDR1 is SNHLY and CDR2 FYNNEI. V was clipped by 5 bases and J by 2 bases, with 10 bases between them. This CDR3 contains 15 residues. The covered CDR3 bases are TGTGCCAGCAGTTACAGGGCGACTGGGGCCAACGTC. Its protein is CASSYRATGANV. The CDR3, in full, reads CASSYRATGANVLTF.

A few counts support this clone. The read stops 3 residues short of the end of the CDR3; the missing end is completed from the germline J gene. The chain is built from TRBV5-1 and TRBJ2-1; D ambiguous. CDR1 is SGHRS and CDR2 is YFSETQ in the germline V gene. The length of the CDR3 is 14 residues. Trimming removed 4 bases from V and 0 bases from J, with 8 bases in between. CDR3 residues: CASSRRSSYNEQFF. The sequenced part of the CDR3 DNA is TGCGCCAGCAGCCGCAGGAGCTCCTACAATGAG.

This clone was seen only a few times. The observed sequence ends 3 residues before the CDR3 terminus, with the missing tail filled in from the germline J gene. This chain joins TRBV6-2 or TRBV6-3 and TRBJ2-7; TRBD2 matches at 14 bases. The CDR3 totals 16 residues. V dropped 5 bases and J dropped 0; count of bases not matched to a gene: 3. Germline V CDR1 and CDR2: MNHEY, SVGEGT. CDR3 protein: CASSRTSGGLSYEQYF. The sequenced part of the CDR3 DNA is TGTGCCAGCAGTCGGACTAGCGGGGGGCTCTCCTACGAG.